This T cell receptor (beta chain) was sequenced for a study of identical twins. Broader study findings: Models underestimated out-of-frame TCR alpha sharing in monozygotic twins. The presence of invariant MAIT and iNKT cells could partly confound analyses of zero-insertion sequences. Out-of-frame alpha sequences shared by twins showed excess low generation probability. Conclusions came from cross-sectional statistical analysis, not from following the same donors.

Germline V gene data show CDR1 as SQVTM and CDR2 as ANQGSEA. The length of the CDR3 is 16 residues. The V segment lost 4 bases and the J segment 5 bases; nucleotides outside the gene matches: 13. MiXCR was run by TCRdb on the 5' RACE reads, yielding one entry per CDR3 protein. The sample shows 1,800,000 or so distinct CDR3 sequences, 25% to 35% of them seen only once. This clonotype was detected a few times. Antigen specificity is unknown. Sequences were obtained from cord blood. The sequence was collected from a newborn girl in good health. The chain carries TRBV29-1 and TRBJ2-1; 8 nucleotides align to TRBD1. This chain's CDR3 is CSVVPGQGASHNEQFF. CDR3 bases: TGCAGCGTTGTCCCCGGGCAGGGGGCATCCCACAATGAGCAGTTCTTC.